The clone carrying this T cell receptor beta chain was picked up one time. The antigen remains unidentified. The entry originates in a study of T cell responses to AZD1222 COVID-19 vaccine. The protocol was immunoSEQ multiplex PCR, while the TCRdb copy is restricted to in-frame clones and leaves out a portion. The repertoire includes under 150,000 clones, 93% of them detected once, and 5% to 6.5% sits in the top ten. V was cut by 0 bases and J by 0 bases, with 7 bases left in between. The CDR3 is made up of 16 amino acids. Germline CDR1 SGHRS, CDR2 YFSETQ. Study results and limitations: The peak T cell response came first, and repertoires were sampled only after it. Mostly white British, mostly female donors; authors suggested clonal diversity may be underestimated. Reports indicate that nearly half of spike-specific TCRs are directed at unmutated variant regions. CD4 TCRs linked to vaccination spanned spike, dominating at 160-218 and 743-854.

The chain has TRBV5-1 and TRBJ1-6; D is uncertain. The sample was peripheral blood, taken on day 0 of AZD1222 vaccination. This TCR was recovered from an adult in good health. The chain's CDR3 is CASSLDPSSYNSPLHF. The DNA of the CDR3 is TGCGCCAGCAGCTTGGATCCGAGCTCCTATAATTCACCCCTCCACTTT.